This T cell receptor beta chain was recovered during a study of T cell responses to AZD1222 COVID-19 vaccine. Here immunoSEQ multiplex PCR was the method, and the copy in TCRdb shows in-frame clones only, minus some. This table has 90,000 to 150,000 clones, under 95% appearing once. The CDR3 has 15 amino acids. Germline V gene sequence: CDR1 LGHNA, CDR2 YNFKEQ. Unmatched junction bases numbered 3, after V lost 3 bases and J lost 5 bases. V is TRBV4-2 and J is TRBJ1-6; TRBD1 agrees at 8 bases. The material was peripheral blood, obtained on day 0 of AZD1222 vaccination. The receptor was derived from an adult in good health. CDR3: CASSQVQGDNSPLHF. The CDR3 DNA follows: TGTGCCAGCAGCCAGGTACAGGGGGATAATTCACCCCTCCACTTT.